This paragraph covers one T cell receptor beta chain sequence. Profiling relied on immunoSEQ multiplex PCR, and the TCRdb table lists in-frame clones only, not all of them. In the table there are about 90,000 clones, about 81% of which are singletons. The sample belongs to a study of blood T cell repertoires in COVID-19. The V gene lost 7 bases and the J gene lost 0 bases, with 16 bases spanning the gap. Germline V gene sequence: CDR1 SGHTA, CDR2 FQGNSA. The CDR3 is 16 residues long. This clonotype was sampled from a human donor in a cohort sampled during active COVID-19. The chain has TRBV7-2 and TRBJ1-3; D ambiguous. The sequenced material came from peripheral blood. DNA of the CDR3: TGTGCCAGCAACCCATTGGGCTACCACTCTGGAAACACCATATATTTT. Its translation: CASNPLGYHSGNTIYF.